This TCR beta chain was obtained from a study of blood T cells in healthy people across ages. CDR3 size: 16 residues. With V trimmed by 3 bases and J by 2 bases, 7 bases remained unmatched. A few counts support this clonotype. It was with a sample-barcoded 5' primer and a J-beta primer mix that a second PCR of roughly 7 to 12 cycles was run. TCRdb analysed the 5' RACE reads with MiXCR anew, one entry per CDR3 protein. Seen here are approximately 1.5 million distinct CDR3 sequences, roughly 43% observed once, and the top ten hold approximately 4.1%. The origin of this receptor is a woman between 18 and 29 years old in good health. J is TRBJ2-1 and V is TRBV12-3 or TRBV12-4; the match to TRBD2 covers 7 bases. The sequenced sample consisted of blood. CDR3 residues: CASSFNGGSPYNEQFF. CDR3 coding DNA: TGTGCCAGCAGTTTTAATGGCGGGAGTCCCTACAATGAGCAGTTCTTC.